The 9 T cell receptor beta chains in this list originate from one sample, sequenced in a study of T-cell reconstitution after alpha-beta-depleted transplantation in children. During its preparation, the TCRbeta library received unique molecular identifiers. MiXCR, run by TCRdb on the PCR reads, gives a single entry per CDR3 protein. Here the sample spans hundreds of thousands of distinct CDR3 sequences, approximately 13% being singletons. The sample was PBMCs from the stem cell graft donor, taken from the stem cell graft. Receptors were obtained from a human donor who donated a stem cell graft to a child with combined immunodeficiency.

This clonotype was seen many times. At one of its ends the junction is not consistent with the germline gene, which may arise from a read error. The chain recombines TRBV10-3 with TRBJ2-7, with D uncertain. CDR1 is ENHRY, CDR2 SYGVKD, per germline. The CDR3 has 16 residues. CDR3 DNA sequence: TGTGCCATCAGTGGCGAGGTCGGGTCCCCGTTTAGAAAAGGATGGTTC. It codes for CAISGEVGSPFRKGWF.

This clonotype occurred a few times. V and J are TRBV20-1 and TRBJ2-2; 7 positions match TRBD2. CDR3 length equals 13 residues. Germline V lookup: CDR1 DFQATT, CDR2 SNEGSKA (reference sequence). The V gene end was trimmed by 6 bases and the J gene end by 4 bases; junction bases not matched to a gene: 5. CDR3 in DNA: TGCAGTGCAGGCGCGGGGGTCACCGGGGAGCTGTTTTTT. The encoded protein is CSAGAGVTGELFF.

This clonotype showed up many times. CDR3 amino acids: CASSLIGNTIYF. The CDR3 coding sequence is TGTGCCAGCAGCTTAATCGGAAACACCATATATTTT. V gene TRBV12-3 or TRBV12-4 combines with J gene TRBJ1-3; D not certain. V lost 6 bases to trimming and J lost 4 bases, with 7 bases between them. The length of the CDR3 is 12 residues.

This clonotype was seen more than once but under ten times. This chain connects TRBV20-1 to TRBJ2-3; the match to TRBD1 covers 7 bases. The V gene end was trimmed by 2 bases and the J gene end by 2 bases; junction bases not matched to a gene: 7. The germline V gene has CDR1 DFQATT and CDR2 SNEGSKA (reference sequence). The CDR3 length is 15 residues. The CDR3 nucleotides read TGCAGTGCTAGACGACAGGGCTGGTACACAGATACGCAGTATTTT. It yields the protein CSARRQGWYTDTQYF.

This clonotype was observed at least ten times. V and J are TRBV12-3 or TRBV12-4 and TRBJ2-3; D is undetermined. This CDR3 region has 14 residues. V was clipped by 7 bases and J by 6 bases, with 17 bases between them. The CDR3 coding sequence is TGTGCCAGCACCGCTCTAGTACAGTTGGATACGCAGTATTTT. Translating gives CASTALVQLDTQYF.

The genes are TRBV30 and TRBJ1-4, with D hard to call. Germline CDR1 GTSNPN, CDR2 SVGIG (reference sequence). Trimming pared 4 bases from V and 13 bases from J, leaving 16 bases between. The CDR3 covers 12 residues. The CDR3 spells CAWTAGAEGLFF. DNA for the CDR3: TGTGCCTGGACCGCAGGAGCGGAGGGACTGTTTTTT.

This clonotype has ten or more counts. The chain is built from TRBV5-5 and TRBJ2-1; 15 nucleotides align to TRBD2. The V gene end was trimmed by 0 bases and the J gene end by 7 bases; junction bases not matched to a gene: 8. This CDR3 has 18 residues. Germline assignment: CDR1 SGHKS and CDR2 YYEKEE (reference sequence). The DNA for the CDR3 is TGTGCCAGCAGCTTGGCCTTGGGACTAGCGGGGGGCCAAAATGAGCAGTTCTTC. This translates into CASSLALGLAGGQNEQFF. Combining the CDR3 with reference TRBV5-5 and TRBJ2-1 gives the whole variable domain DAGVTQSPTHLIKTRGQQVTLRCSPISGHKSVSWYQQVLGQGPQFIFQYYEKEERGRGNFPDRFSARQFPNYSSELNVNALLLGDSALYLCASSLALGLAGGQNEQFFGPGTRLTVL.

This clonotype has a count of ten or more. The chain links TRBV5-6 to TRBJ2-3; D is unclear. This CDR3 is 14 amino acids long. Germline CDR1 reads SGHDT; CDR2 reads YYEEEE. Trimming left V 0 bases short and J 1 base short, with 6 bases between. CDR3 in amino acids: CASSLVEGTDTQYF. CDR3 sequence (DNA): TGTGCCAGCAGCTTGGTAGAGGGCACAGATACGCAGTATTTT.

The gene calls are TRBV19 and TRBJ1-1; 8 bases align to TRBD1. The junction had 12 bases not matched to a gene; V was cut back by 5 bases and J by 1 base. The CDR3 is made up of 17 amino acids. From germline, CDR1 is LNHDA and CDR2 SQIVND (reference sequence). DNA for the CDR3: TGTGCCAGTAGTCAAACAGGGGGGACGGGATGGAACACTGAAGCTTTCTTT. Its protein product is CASSQTGGTGWNTEAFF.